The 29 T cell receptor beta chains listed next were all sequenced from one sample in a study of blood T cell repertoires in COVID-19 (dated by TCRdb to 2018 to 2021). Receptor amplification or capture employed the immunoSEQ multiplex PCR assay. This immuneACCESS table, as held by TCRdb, lists in-frame sequences with V and J called but not all clones. Of the missing ones, under half trace to an unresolved V gene in checked studies; the others have no known cause. The sample profile shows about 55,000 clones; approximately 86% of them were found once. The top ten constitute roughly 3.7% of the sample. Sequencing input: peripheral blood. These receptors originate from a man aged 40-49 years with COVID-19, enrolled during active disease.

The chain employs TRBV27 and TRBJ1-1; D is perhaps TRBD1 (6 bases). Trimming took off 6 bases at V and 10 bases at J, with 15 bases between the two ends. Germline values: CDR1 MNHEY, CDR2 SMNVEV (reference sequence). This CDR3 spans 12 amino acids. DNA of the CDR3: TGTGCCAGCAGGGGACCCGGGACACCAGCTTTCTTT. As protein: CASRGPGTPAFF.

There are a few counts of this clone. V and J are TRBV10-1 and TRBJ2-2, with D uncertain. The V gene lost 2 bases and the J gene lost 1 base, with 8 bases spanning the gap. The CDR3 is 15 residues long. Germline V gene data show CDR1 as WNHNN and CDR2 as SYGVQD (reference sequence). The DNA of the CDR3 is TGCGCCAGCAGTGAGCACAGCCTGAACACCGGGGAGCTGTTTTTT. This encodes CASSEHSLNTGELFF.

The count of this clone is one. The V and J genes are TRBV27 and TRBJ1-2; 10 nucleotides match TRBD1. The CDR3 covers 15 residues. After removal of 4 bases from V and 6 bases from J, the junction contained 8 bases not matched to a gene. Germline CDR1 reads MNHEY; CDR2 reads SMNVEV (reference sequence). This CDR3 is CASSYRQGAGDGYTF. As DNA, the CDR3 is TGTGCCAGCAGTTACCGACAGGGGGCAGGAGATGGCTACACCTTC.

Written as DNA, the CDR3 is TGTGCCAGCAGCCAGAGAGACAGAGACTACGAGCAGTACTTC. Amino acid sequence: CASSQRDRDYEQYF. The rearrangement uses TRBV3-1 (or the pseudogene TRBV3-2) and TRBJ2-7, with D possibly TRBD1 on 5 matching bases. CDR1 is LGHDT and CDR2 is YNNKEL in the germline V gene (reference sequence). CDR3 length: 14 residues. The V end lost 3 bases, the J end lost 3 bases, and 12 bases lay between the germline ends.

V and J are TRBV2 and TRBJ1-6, with 7 nucleotides matching TRBD1. Per germline, CDR1 SNHLY and CDR2 FYNNEI. This CDR3 has 14 residues. J gave up 7 bases and V 6 bases, and 6 bases lay outside the gene matches. In nucleotides, the CDR3 is TGTGCCAGCAGACCGGGACAGTTGAATTCACCCCTCCACTTT. It yields the protein CASRPGQLNSPLHF. Based on the CDR3 plus reference TRBV2 and TRBJ1-6, the full variable domain is EPEVTQTPSHQVTQMGQEVILRCVPISNHLYFYWYRQILGQKVEFLVSFYNNEISEKSEIFDDQFSVERPDGSNFTLKIRSTKLEDSAMYFCASRPGQLNSPLHFGNGTRLTVT.

The V gene is TRBV7-3, the J gene TRBJ1-2, with 8 bases aligning to TRBD1. The CDR3 contains 15 residues. V lost 5 bases and J lost 3; bases outside the gene matches: 8. Germline values: CDR1 SGHTA, CDR2 FQGTGA. The CDR3 protein is CASSPGGANDYGYTF. CDR3 nucleotide sequence: TGTGCCAGCAGCCCAGGGGGCGCAAATGACTATGGCTACACCTTC.

This chain links TRBV4-1 with TRBJ2-5; 7 bases fit TRBD1. This CDR3 spans 15 amino acids. Germline V gives CDR1 MGHRA, CDR2 YSYEKL. V lost 0 bases and J lost 5; bases outside the gene matches: 6. The CDR3 DNA is TGCGCCAGCAGCCAAGATGGAACAGGGGATGAGACCCAGTACTTC. Its translation is CASSQDGTGDETQYF.

This clone was counted once. This chain joins TRBV28 and TRBJ1-3; D gene ambiguous. With 7 bases removed from V and 3 bases from J, the gap between germline ends came to 7 bases. CDR1 and CDR2 from the germline V gene are MDHEN and SYDVKM. The CDR3 spans 12 residues. This CDR3 is CASNSNGNTIYF. The CDR3 nucleotides are TGTGCCAGCAATTCAAATGGAAACACCATATATTTT.

This clone showed up just a few times. This chain joins TRBV19 and TRBJ1-4; D gene ambiguous. The CDR3 runs to 16 residues. The germline CDR1 and CDR2 sequences are LNHDA and SQIVND (reference sequence). V was shortened by 4 bases and J by 8 bases, with 20 bases between the two germline ends. CDR3 residues: CASSRGRREIEEKLFF. The CDR3 DNA is TGTGCCAGTAGTAGGGGTCGTAGGGAGATTGAGGAAAAACTGTTTTTT.

This clone was recorded once. A much larger clone is a single base away; this may be a read error. This sequence joins TRBV27 and TRBJ2-1, with 8 bases lining up with TRBD1. This CDR3 contains 14 residues. Germline trimming cut 5 bases from V and 3 bases from J; bases unmatched to any gene: 3. Germline V gives CDR1 MNHEY, CDR2 SMNVEV (reference sequence). The CDR3 region has the DNA TGTGCCAGCAGTCAAGACAGGGGCTACAATGAGCAGTTCTTC. Protein product: CASSQDRGYNEQFF.

This clone was seen a few times. The rearrangement links TRBV5-5 to TRBJ1-5; TRBD1 agrees at 8 bases. The V and J ends lost 4 bases and 4 bases, in that order; junction bases with no gene match: 4. Germline V gene sequence: CDR1 SGHKS, CDR2 YYEKEE (reference sequence). The CDR3 runs to 14 residues. The CDR3 sequence: CASSTGQGNQPQHF. For the CDR3, the DNA is TGTGCCAGCAGCACAGGACAGGGAAATCAGCCCCAGCATTTT.

The genes are TRBV7-2 and TRBJ2-1, with 7 bases identical to TRBD2. The CDR3 is made up of 16 amino acids. Looked up from germline, CDR1 is SGHTA and CDR2 is FQGNSA. J was trimmed by 10 bases and V by 5 bases; bases with no gene match: 17. The CDR3 sequence: CASSQTSSWAYGEQFF. The DNA for the CDR3 is TGTGCCAGCAGCCAGACTAGCAGCTGGGCCTACGGCGAGCAGTTCTTC.

This chain connects TRBV7-6 to TRBJ1-6; 7 positions match TRBD1. Germline V lookup: CDR1 SGHVS, CDR2 FNYEAQ. The length of the CDR3 is 14 residues. The V gene end was trimmed by 6 bases and the J gene end by 5 bases; junction bases not matched to a gene: 4. DNA of the CDR3: TGTGCCAGCAGTTCCGGACAGGATAATTCACCCCTCCACTTT. It codes for CASSSGQDNSPLHF.

This chain connects TRBV5-1 to TRBJ1-6; 9 bases map to TRBD1. Germline lookup yields CDR1 SGHRS and CDR2 YFSETQ. This CDR3 has 15 amino acids. V was clipped by 4 bases and J by 10 bases; unmatched bases: 9. The CDR3 DNA is TGCGCCAGCAGCGCCTGGGGACAGGGTGCCTCACCCCTCCACTTT. Translating gives CASSAWGQGASPLHF.

This clone was recorded only once. The chain links TRBV6-6 to TRBJ1-4; tentative D call: TRBD1 (5 bases). From germline, CDR1 is MNHNY and CDR2 SVGAGI (reference sequence). The CDR3 has 15 amino acids. The V gene lost 2 bases and the J gene lost 7 bases, with 14 bases spanning the gap. The CDR3 reads CASSYPQGVSEKLFF. CDR3 in DNA: TGTGCCAGCAGTTACCCGCAGGGTGTGAGTGAAAAACTGTTTTTT.

This CDR3 is CAWSSQGGQPQHF. Written as DNA, the CDR3 is TGTGCCTGGAGCAGCCAGGGGGGTCAGCCCCAGCATTTT. The chain couples TRBV30 to TRBJ1-5, with 7 bases lining up with TRBD1. The J segment lost 6 bases and the V segment lost 3 bases, leaving 5 bases of the junction unmatched. The CDR3 sequence is 13 residues long. Germline CDR1 GTSNPN, CDR2 SVGIG (reference sequence).

V gene TRBV5-8 combines with J gene TRBJ2-7, with TRBD2 matching over 11 bases. In germline, CDR1 is SGHTS, CDR2 YDEGEE. The CDR3 loop spans 16 amino acids. Trimming cost V 1 base and J 1 base; bases outside gene matches: 4. This chain's CDR3 is CASSLWTSGSSYEQYF. In nucleotides, the CDR3 is TGTGCCAGCAGCTTGTGGACTAGCGGGTCATCCTACGAGCAGTACTTC.

The chain couples TRBV7-2 to TRBJ2-3, with a possible D match to TRBD2 (5 bases). The germline V gene encodes CDR1 SGHTA and CDR2 FQGNSA. Trimming stripped 10 bases from V and 0 bases from J, with 17 bases between. The CDR3 is made up of 15 amino acids. CDR3 sequence: CANLLGVSSTDTQYF. CDR3 nucleotide sequence: TGTGCCAACCTCTTGGGAGTGTCTAGCACAGATACGCAGTATTTT.

The chain joins TRBV19 to TRBJ1-4; 7 bases match TRBD1. V dropped 4 bases and J dropped 7; count of bases not matched to a gene: 6. The CDR3 has 14 amino acids. Germline V lookup: CDR1 LNHDA, CDR2 SQIVND (reference sequence). CDR3 in DNA: TGTGCCAGTAGTAAGGGGACAGTCAGTGAAAAACTGTTTTTT. This gives the protein CASSKGTVSEKLFF.

The chain has TRBV29-1 and TRBJ2-1, with 8 positions matching TRBD2. This CDR3 is built from 17 residues. V lost 7 bases and J lost 4; bases outside the gene matches: 18. CDR1 and CDR2 from the germline V gene are SQVTM and ANQGSEA. CDR3: CSGKVAGGPLGYNEQFF. CDR3 nucleotides: TGCAGCGGAAAAGTGGCGGGAGGCCCCCTGGGTTACAATGAGCAGTTCTTC.

V gene TRBV7-8 combines with J gene TRBJ2-3; 12 nucleotides agree with TRBD2. V shed 4 bases, J shed 7 bases, and the junction held 9 bases outside the gene matches. This CDR3 has 16 residues. Germline values: CDR1 SGHVS, CDR2 FQNEAQ. The CDR3 spells CASSSTSGGPSYTQYF. Here the CDR3 DNA reads TGTGCCAGCAGCTCAACTAGCGGGGGGCCTTCTTATACGCAGTATTTT.

This chain joins TRBV28 and TRBJ1-3, with a tentative D call TRBD1 (5 bases). In germline, CDR1 is MDHEN, CDR2 SYDVKM. V lost 6 bases and J 1 base, leaving 13 bases between the germline ends. The CDR3 has 15 residues. The CDR3 region has the DNA TGTGCCAGCAGCTCAGGGAAGGATTCTGGAAACACCATATATTTT. Encoded protein: CASSSGKDSGNTIYF.

V gene TRBV27 combines with J gene TRBJ1-6; D remains ambiguous. V gave up 2 bases and J gave up 5 bases, with 7 bases separating them. This CDR3 is built from 14 residues. From germline, CDR1 is MNHEY and CDR2 SMNVEV (reference sequence). For the CDR3, the DNA is TGTGCCAGCAGTTTAGTGGCAGATAATTCACCCCTCCACTTT. This encodes CASSLVADNSPLHF.

V is TRBV25-1 and J is TRBJ1-2; D is unclear. CDR1 MGHDK and CDR2 SYGVNS come from the germline V gene. The CDR3 has 13 residues. V lost 2 bases and J 9 bases, leaving 13 bases between the germline ends. CDR3 DNA sequence: TGTGCCAGCAGTGAAGGTACTGCCTCAAGCTACACCTTC. Translation gives CASSEGTASSYTF.

This clone qualifies as medium-sized. The chain joins TRBV2 to TRBJ1-5; 9 positions match TRBD1. CDR1 is SNHLY and CDR2 is FYNNEI in the germline V gene. V shed 6 bases and J 7 bases; nucleotides not matched to a gene: 10. The length of the CDR3 is 15 residues. CDR3 region: CASSKLQGAGQPQHF. The CDR3 DNA is TGTGCCAGCAGCAAACTACAGGGGGCCGGGCAGCCCCAGCATTTT.

The rearrangement links TRBV19 to TRBJ1-3; 7 bases are a match to TRBD1. The CDR3 has 18 residues. The germline V gene has CDR1 LNHDA and CDR2 SQIVND (reference sequence). The trim removed 3 bases at V and 2 bases at J, leaving 13 bases unmatched. CDR3: CASSIPPDRVTTGNTIYF. DNA of the CDR3: TGTGCCAGTAGTATCCCCCCAGACAGGGTTACTACTGGAAACACCATATATTTT.

V usage is TRBV14 and J usage is TRBJ1-1; D may be TRBD1 (6 bases). Germline values: CDR1 SGHDN, CDR2 FVKESK. Trimming cost V 4 bases and J 5 bases, with 14 bases left between them. This CDR3 is built from 14 residues. The CDR3 DNA reads TGTGCCAGCAGCCCACACGTAAGGGGGACTGAAGCTTTCTTT. This sequence encodes CASSPHVRGTEAFF.

The chain links TRBV2 to TRBJ2-1; D uncertain. V was clipped by 3 bases and J by 0 bases, with 9 bases between them. Germline lookup yields CDR1 SNHLY and CDR2 FYNNEI. CDR3 length equals 15 residues. The CDR3 here is CASSDEIASYNEQFF. The DNA of the CDR3 is TGTGCCAGCAGTGACGAGATTGCCTCCTACAATGAGCAGTTCTTC.

In its sample, this clone was seen a few times. The rearrangement joins TRBV10-2 to TRBJ1-6; no clear D. The germline V gene encodes CDR1 WSHSY and CDR2 SAAADI. V shed 6 bases and J shed 5 bases, with 11 bases lying between them. The CDR3 is 14 amino acids. The CDR3 region is CASRNAGNNSPLHF. The CDR3 region has the DNA TGCGCCAGCAGGAACGCGGGAAATAATTCACCCCTCCACTTT.